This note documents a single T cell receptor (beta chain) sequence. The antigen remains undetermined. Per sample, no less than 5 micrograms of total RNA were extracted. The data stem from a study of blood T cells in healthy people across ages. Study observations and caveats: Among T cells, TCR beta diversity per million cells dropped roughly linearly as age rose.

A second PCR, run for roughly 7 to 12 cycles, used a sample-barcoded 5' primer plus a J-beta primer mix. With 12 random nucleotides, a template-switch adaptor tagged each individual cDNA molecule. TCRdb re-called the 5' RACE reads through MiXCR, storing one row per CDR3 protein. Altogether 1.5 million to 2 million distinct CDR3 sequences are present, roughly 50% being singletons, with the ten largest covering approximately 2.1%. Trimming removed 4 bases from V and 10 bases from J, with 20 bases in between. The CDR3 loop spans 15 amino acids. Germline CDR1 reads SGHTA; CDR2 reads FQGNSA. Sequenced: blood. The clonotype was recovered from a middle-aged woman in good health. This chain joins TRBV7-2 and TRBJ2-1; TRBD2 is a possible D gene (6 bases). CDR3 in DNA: TGTGCCAGCAGCTCCCCCCGGGGGTCCTCCGGGGAGCAGTTCTTC. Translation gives CASSSPRGSSGEQFF.